A single sample is the source of the 12 T cell receptor beta chains below, sequenced in a study of T cells in tumors after PD-1 blockade. The repertoire was sequenced with immunoSEQ multiplex PCR; TCRdb's copy has only in-frame clones and lacks some. The table records roughly 9,300 clones, roughly three fifths of them present only once. Sequences were derived from tumor tissue, sampled after anti-PD-1 treatment. These receptors were obtained from a human donor with basal cell carcinoma.

This clone was seen just once. The rearrangement uses TRBV5-4 and TRBJ1-4, with D uncertain. The CDR3 covers 14 residues. Germline-derived CDR1 and CDR2 are SGHNT and YYREEE (reference sequence). V dropped 0 bases and J dropped 4 bases, with 7 bases sitting between them. CDR3 amino acids: CASSLGPINEKLFF. The CDR3 nucleotides are TGTGCCAGCAGCTTGGGGCCTATTAATGAAAAACTGTTTTTT.

The gene calls are TRBV6-6 and TRBJ1-5; 7 nucleotides match TRBD1. The CDR3 consists of 17 residues. Germline values: CDR1 MNHNY, CDR2 SVGAGI (reference sequence). The J segment lost 1 base and the V segment lost 5 bases, leaving 11 bases of the junction unmatched. This CDR3 is CASSHPRDSRSNQPQHF. CDR3 DNA sequence: TGTGCCAGCAGTCACCCTCGGGACAGCCGAAGCAATCAGCCCCAGCATTTT.

The J gene is TRBJ1-5, the V gene TRBV27; 9 nucleotides agree with TRBD1. Trimming took 8 bases from V and 4 from J; bases not matched to a gene: 6. The germline V gene encodes CDR1 MNHEY and CDR2 SMNVEV (reference sequence). The CDR3 totals 14 residues. The CDR3 is CASATGTGNQPQHF. The DNA for the CDR3 is TGTGCCAGCGCAACCGGGACAGGGAATCAGCCCCAGCATTTT.

V usage is TRBV5-6 and J usage is TRBJ2-7, with no clear D. The germline V gene encodes CDR1 SGHDT and CDR2 YYEEEE. With 4 bases removed from V and 2 bases from J, the gap between germline ends came to 10 bases. CDR3 length equals 13 residues. The CDR3 sequence is CASSEDGTYEQYF. The CDR3 DNA reads TGTGCCAGCAGCGAGGATGGAACCTACGAGCAGTACTTC.

On this clone itself: A read error may account for a junction end that differs from germline. The rearrangement uses TRBV19 and TRBJ2-6, with D tentatively TRBD2 (6 bases). CDR3 length equals 16 residues. Germline CDR1 is LNHDA and CDR2 is SQIVND (reference sequence). CDR3 DNA sequence: TGTGCCAGTAGTTACGGGACTCCCTCTAGGGCCAACGTCCTGACTTTC. It encodes CASSYGTPSRANVLTF. Combining the CDR3 with reference TRBV19 and TRBJ2-6 gives the whole variable domain DGGITQSPKYLFRKEGQNVTLSCEQNLNHDAMYWYRQDPGQGLRLIYYSQIVNDFQKGDIAEGYSVSREKKESFPLTVTSAQKNPTAFYLCASSYGTPSRANVLTFGAGSRLTVL.

The chain joins TRBV2 to TRBJ1-3; D is ambiguous. The germline V gene encodes CDR1 SNHLY and CDR2 FYNNEI. The CDR3 extends over 21 amino acids. With 5 bases removed from V and 0 bases from J, the gap between germline ends came to 29 bases. The DNA of the CDR3 is TGTGCCAGCAGTTACCGCCAATCGTCTCAATCTTCCCAATACTCTGGAAACACCATATATTTT. Its translation: CASSYRQSSQSSQYSGNTIYF.

This clone was counted a single time. The chain recombines TRBV30 with TRBJ1-6; TRBD1 agrees at 8 bases. CDR1 is GTSNPN, CDR2 SVGIG, per germline (reference sequence). Unmatched junction bases numbered 2, after V lost 0 bases and J lost 7 bases. CDR3 length equals 14 residues. The CDR3 coding sequence is TGTGCCTGGAGTGTCTGGACAGGGAATTCACCCCTCCACTTT. It is translated as CAWSVWTGNSPLHF.

The chain joins TRBV6-1 to TRBJ2-3; no reliable D call. This CDR3 has 12 amino acids. The V end lost 6 bases, the J end lost 4 bases, and 8 bases lay between the germline ends. Germline V gene sequence: CDR1 MNHNS, CDR2 SASEGT. CDR3 DNA: TGTGCCAGCAGAGACCCTCCAGATACGCAGTATTTT. Protein: CASRDPPDTQYF.

The V gene is TRBV2, the J gene TRBJ1-5, with D unresolved. V shed 7 bases and J shed 5 bases, with 18 bases lying between them. The germline V gene has CDR1 SNHLY and CDR2 FYNNEI. There are 15 residues in the CDR3. CDR3 loop: CASMRDAGSDQPQHF. In DNA form, the CDR3 reads TGTGCCAGCATGAGAGACGCCGGGTCAGATCAGCCCCAGCATTTT.

This chain joins TRBV3-1 (or the pseudogene TRBV3-2) and TRBJ2-3; no clear D gene. Germline V gene data show CDR1 as LGHDT and CDR2 as YNNKEL (reference sequence). This CDR3 has 13 amino acids. Trimming stripped 0 bases from V and 10 bases from J, with 11 bases between. CDR3 in DNA: TGTGCCAGCAGCCAAGAAACGTTTAAGGCGCAGTATTTT. This sequence encodes CASSQETFKAQYF.

This clone was seen a handful of times. V gene TRBV5-1 combines with J gene TRBJ2-3; a possible D gene is TRBD2 (5 bases). Germline CDR1 reads SGHRS; CDR2 reads YFSETQ. The V end lost 4 bases, the J end lost 2 bases, and 29 bases lay between the germline ends. The CDR3 extends over 20 amino acids. The CDR3 DNA is TGCGCCAGCAGCCCGGAGGCAGTTCGCGTTCGTGGCGCCACCACAGATACGCAGTATTTT. Translation gives CASSPEAVRVRGATTDTQYF.

The chain uses TRBV7-9 and TRBJ2-1, with TRBD1 as a possible D gene (5 bases). This CDR3 comprises 13 residues. CDR1 is SEHNR, CDR2 FQNEAQ, per germline (reference sequence). Trimming shortened V by 2 bases and J by 4 bases, and 6 bases separated the two germline ends. The chain's CDR3 is CASSLSGYNEQFF. Here the CDR3 DNA reads TGTGCCAGCAGCTTATCAGGGTACAATGAGCAGTTCTTC.